These T cell receptor beta chains were read from a single sample in a study of shared clonotypes between healthy human individuals. Generated by immunoSEQ multiplex PCR, the TCRdb table keeps only in-frame clones and is missing some. This table holds hundreds of thousands of clones, 73% found once. What was sequenced was memory CD4+ T cells sorted from blood. These receptors came from a woman under 40 in good health. Each CDR3 is given without its conserved first and last residue. The D gene is left open where the match is weak.

V gene	D gene	J gene	CDR3 protein
TRBV5-1	NA	TRBJ2-2	ASSLLNTGELF
TRBV7-6	TRBD2	TRBJ2-7	ASSLVERDFIRNSYEQY
TRBV29-1	NA	TRBJ1-3	SVVTGFGSGNTIY
TRBV29-1	NA	TRBJ2-5	SVAQKETQY
TRBV19	NA	TRBJ2-7	ASRGVPDYEQY
TRBV28	TRBD2	TRBJ2-1	ASSPASLAGVHNEQF
TRBV6-1	NA	TRBJ2-5	ASSESWETQY
TRBV7-7	NA	TRBJ2-7	ASSLGPTGCPSYEQY
TRBV28	NA	TRBJ2-7	ASSLPSRARYEQY
TRBV13	NA	TRBJ1-2	ASSSRDAYRYT
TRBV2	NA	TRBJ2-1	ASKGNEQF
TRBV28	NA	TRBJ2-4	ASTAGGLLAKNIQY
TRBV2	TRBD1	TRBJ2-7	ASSGSRTGVYEQY
TRBV28	NA	TRBJ1-3	ASSLLPTSGNTIY
TRBV18	TRBD1	TRBJ2-7	ASSLIDRGMNEQY
TRBV11-2	TRBD1	TRBJ2-1	ASSSGQSYNEQF
TRBV14	NA	TRBJ2-7	ASSQDEGFSYEQY
TRBV28	TRBD2	TRBJ2-5	ASSSPGRAQETQY
TRBV2	NA	TRBJ1-4	ASSEEGKLF
TRBV28	NA	TRBJ1-5	ASSLAQGNQPQH
TRBV19	NA	TRBJ1-5	ASSMGTVGNQPQH
TRBV7-2	NA	TRBJ1-1	ASSFMEGLGTEAF
TRBV5-4	NA	TRBJ1-4	ASSAAGEGNEKLF
TRBV19	NA	TRBJ1-4	ASSLEASDARGKLF
TRBV6-5	NA	TRBJ2-3	ASSFRSHSADTQY
TRBV7-9	TRBD1	TRBJ1-5	ASSLTGDQPQH
TRBV28	NA	TRBJ1-2	ASRGKPLPPT
TRBV19	TRBD2	TRBJ2-1	ASTTSGPLNNEQF
TRBV27	NA	TRBJ2-5	ASSLSWEQETQY
TRBV9	NA	TRBJ2-5	ASSVRRTPQETQY
TRBV29-1	TRBD2	TRBJ2-7	SVLTSGRAHEQY
TRBV29-1	TRBD1	TRBJ1-1	SVEDGTGTDEAF
TRBV5-4	TRBD1	TRBJ2-7	ASSLRTGGGEQY
TRBV30	NA	TRBJ1-1	AWSVNILNTEAF
TRBV30	TRBD1	TRBJ2-2	AWGRTDRETGELF
TRBV28	TRBD1	TRBJ1-2	ASSLSDRVYGYT
TRBV7-2	NA	TRBJ2-2	ASSGNIPNTGELF
TRBV30	NA	TRBJ1-5	AWSWGGIYSNQPQH
TRBV2	TRBD2	TRBJ2-5	ASREFGLAVETQY
TRBV7-3	TRBD2	TRBJ2-3	ASSTRGYNTDTQY
TRBV5-1	NA	TRBJ2-3	ASSPATSTDTQY
TRBV9	NA	TRBJ2-1	ASSIGRTPEQF
TRBV19	TRBD1	TRBJ2-1	ASSLGGQGYNEQF
TRBV19	TRBD2	TRBJ2-2	ASSPSGGATGELF
TRBV6-1	NA	TRBJ1-4	ASSGTVEFEKLF
TRBV18	NA	TRBJ2-2	ASSPTTNTGELF
TRBV5-1	NA	TRBJ2-5	ASSPENGSPRETQY
TRBV5-1	TRBD1	TRBJ1-1	ASRETGGRMWYTEAF
TRBV19	NA	TRBJ2-1	ASSTSLVGNEQF
TRBV5-1	TRBD2	TRBJ2-7	ASSSQRDGEQY
TRBV11-2	TRBD2	TRBJ2-7	ASSLREGAEQY
TRBV5-1	NA	TRBJ2-1	ASSLDSGSYNEQF
TRBV5-1	NA	TRBJ2-7	ASSLARQGGGEQY
TRBV28	TRBD2	TRBJ2-1	ASSLGTSTSNEQF
TRBV2	TRBD1	TRBJ2-7	ASTLGGQGLEQY